Sequencing of this TCR beta chain was carried out in a study of OX40 agonist ivuxolimab in advanced cancers. No patient had autoimmune disease or received systemic immunosuppression. TCRdb's table, derived via immunoSEQ multiplex PCR, lists solely in-frame clones and lacks some. The data hold about 73,000 clones, with around nine tenths observed a single time. The V and J ends lost 2 bases and 5 bases respectively, with 14 bases between them. CDR3 size: 14 residues. CDR1 and CDR2 from the germline V gene are SGHRS and YFSETQ. This clonotype was sampled from an adult with an advanced solid tumor such as melanoma, head and neck, liver or kidney cancer. Sequenced here: CD4+ or CD8+ T cells sorted from blood, sampled in a trial of the OX40 agonist ivuxolimab. The V and J genes are TRBV5-1 and TRBJ2-7; D may be TRBD1 (6 bases). The CDR3 sequence is CASSFAPGADEQYF. CDR3 nucleotide sequence: TGCGCCAGCAGCTTCGCTCCAGGGGCAGACGAGCAGTACTTC.